Below, one TCR beta chain is given with its context. The record originates from a study of monozygotic twins with inflammatory bowel disease. TCR libraries each used roughly 3,500 ng of total RNA. TCRdb re-analyzed the 5' RACE reads; it lists each CDR3 protein once, without DNA. Here the sample table reports a few hundred thousand distinct CDR3 sequences. Whole blood that had not undergone T cell sorting provided the isolated total RNA. This CDR3 has 15 amino acids. Germline V gene lookup returns CDR1 SGHRS and CDR2 YFSETQ. Material: blood. The clonotype was recovered from a human donor with ulcerative colitis or Crohn's disease, or a healthy co-twin of an affected twin (not recorded which). The J gene is TRBJ2-5, the V gene TRBV5-1; no DNA is available, so the TRBD2 call from TCRdb remains unchecked. CDR3 residues: CASRTLLAGQETQYF.